This record concerns one TCR beta chain sequence. The target of this receptor is not known. Per-nucleotide qualities are absent, and no much larger clonotype sits a single base away. This sample was included in a study of identical twins (dated by TCRdb to 2015 to 2016). Notes on the research overall: The study deep-sequenced TCR alpha and beta repertoires from monozygotic twins, unrelated adults of various ages and cord blood to test whether fetal clonotypes persist. Replicate twin experiments were performed at different times using different library preparation protocols to rule out contamination.

Library prep was done by 5' RACE. The sequencer was an Illumina HiSeq 2000. A universal primer binding site was added through template switching, and the final cDNA carried a unique molecular identifier so that TCR cDNA molecules could be counted accurately. Specific primers in the conserved constant-segment region were used to synthesize first-strand cDNA for the TCR alpha and beta chains. To control for contamination, each cDNA library was double barcoded with a SMART-Mk sample barcode plus Illumina barcodes. Two successive PCR steps introduced TruSeq adapter sequences along with Illumina sample barcodes. The Illumina HiSeq platform was used with custom primers to sequence TCR alpha and beta cDNA libraries. The study's own analysis went as follows. MiGEC was used to process raw reads and extract unique molecular identifiers, and MiXCR was used to find CDR3 positions. Recombination models were inferred per individual with the repgenHMM and IGoR tools using an EM algorithm. Shared clonotype analysis was performed with the tcR package in R, normalizing sharing by the product of cloneset sizes. To study raw recombination free of thymic and clonal selection effects, out-of-frame nonproductive sequences were analyzed. The raw public data were reprocessed by TCRdb itself: fastp quality trimming at Q25, MiXCR clonotype calling, in-frame beta chains only. Records with the same CDR3 protein are collapsed into one entry carrying the most frequent genes and DNA. What appears here as the V and J calls and clone size reflects TCRdb's work, not the paper's. Within this sample are approximately 680,000 distinct CDR3 sequences, with 7.1% of them counted one time only. The ten largest make up over 1.5% of the sample.

After removal of 4 bases from V and 9 bases from J, the junction retains 5 bases not matched to a gene. CDR3 length: 13 amino acids, cysteine to phenylalanine. Only CDR3 DNA is held: 39 bases, read in frame from base 1. From the germline V gene, CDR1 is LGHNA and CDR2 is YNFKEQ. All donors were healthy Caucasians. The twin cohort consisted of three pairs of female monozygotic twins, all aged roughly 18 to 29 years. Peripheral blood mononuclear cells were used as the source from which RNA for TCR libraries was isolated. Points the paper makes about the study in general: Because the same donors could not be followed over many years, the conclusions relied on cross-sectional statistical analysis. Zero-insertion analyses could be partly confounded by invariant T cells such as MAIT and iNKT, though diverse VJ usage argued against such confounding for most clonotypes. Compared with coincidental sharing between unrelated individuals, out-of-frame TCR alpha sequences shared between twins had an excess of sequences with low generation probability. Abundant cord blood beta clonotypes carried fewer insertions; young adult naive repertoires showed a weaker similar trend, while memory repertoires showed none. The excess sharing between twins in beta out-of-frame sequences was weaker because fewer shared sequences reduced the signal-to-noise ratio. Out-of-frame TCR alpha sharing in monozygotic twins was systematically underestimated by recombination models, whereas sharing between unrelated individuals was in agreement with the recombination models.

A further study also used this sample, focusing on yellow fever vaccine responses in identical twins. The second study also describes: The T cell response to vaccination in identical twins was reported by the authors to appear partly convergent and partly personalized. In the study, vaccine-responding T cell clones were precisely tracked in identical twins.

The sequenced material came from PBMCs. The chain is assembled from TRBV4-2 and TRBJ2-1; the junction holds 8 bases that match TRBD2. This TCR was sampled from a woman under 30 in good health. The CDR3 region has the sequence CASSPGLAFEQFF. In nucleotide form, the sequence is TGTGCCAGCAGCCCCGGACTAGCCTTTGAGCAGTTCTTC.